This TCR beta chain was documented in a study of cytomegalovirus exposure and HLA in healthy donors. Study-level background: A data release that came early held about 89 million unique TCRs from HLA-typed donors.

Worth noting for this clone: Its antigen remains unknown.

The length of the CDR3 is 11 residues. Trimming took 6 bases from V and 10 from J; bases not matched to a gene: 7. From germline, CDR1 is DFQATT and CDR2 SNEGSKA (reference sequence). The PCR had 60 Vbeta and 13 Jbeta primers. Sequencing used immunoSEQ multiplex PCR; TCRdb keeps in-frame clones, though not all of them. The sample carries about 140,000 clones, around four fifths recorded once. Study-wide results and limits: The authors later linked a missense DCLRE1C variant to TCR beta V- and J-gene trimming. Another analysis was done later, and it associated 16,951 TCR beta sequences with HLA alleles at 0.05 false discovery rate.

The chain has TRBV20-1 and TRBJ1-1; 8 bases agree with TRBD1. The sequence was collected from a man aged 30 to 45 in good health and CMV-seropositive. Material: PBMCs. The DNA of the CDR3 is TGCAGTGCGCCGGACAGGGTAGGAGCTTTCTTT. Its protein is CSAPDRVGAFF.